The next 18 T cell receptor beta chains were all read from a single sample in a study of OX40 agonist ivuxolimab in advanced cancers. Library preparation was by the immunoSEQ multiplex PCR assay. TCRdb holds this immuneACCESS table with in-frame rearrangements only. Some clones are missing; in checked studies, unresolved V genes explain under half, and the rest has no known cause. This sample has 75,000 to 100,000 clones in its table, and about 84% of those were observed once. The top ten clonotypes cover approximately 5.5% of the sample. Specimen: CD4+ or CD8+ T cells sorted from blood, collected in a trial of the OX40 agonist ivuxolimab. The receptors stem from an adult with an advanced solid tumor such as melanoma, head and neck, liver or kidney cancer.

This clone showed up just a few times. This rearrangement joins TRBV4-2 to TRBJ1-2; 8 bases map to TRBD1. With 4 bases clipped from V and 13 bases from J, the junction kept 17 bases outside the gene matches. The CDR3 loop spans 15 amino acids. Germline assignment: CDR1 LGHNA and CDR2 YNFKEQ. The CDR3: CASSPLGQGLSQCTF. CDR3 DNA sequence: TGTGCCAGCAGCCCGCTAGGACAGGGCCTCTCCCAGTGCACCTTC.

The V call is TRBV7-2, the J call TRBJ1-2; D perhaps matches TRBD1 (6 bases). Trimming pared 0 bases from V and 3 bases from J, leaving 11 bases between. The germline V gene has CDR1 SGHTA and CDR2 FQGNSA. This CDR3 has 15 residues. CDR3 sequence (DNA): TGTGCCAGCAGCTTAGCGCAGGGGCGCGACTATGGCTACACCTTC. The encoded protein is CASSLAQGRDYGYTF.

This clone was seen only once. CDR3 amino acids: CASSIGSGGAAYNEQFF. CDR3 sequence (DNA): TGTGCCAGTAGTATAGGAAGCGGGGGGGCCGCCTACAATGAGCAGTTCTTC. The rearrangement links TRBV19 to TRBJ2-1, with 10 bases that match TRBD2. The CDR3 covers 17 residues. J lost 2 bases, V lost 1 base, and 5 bases had no gene match. Germline V gives CDR1 LNHDA, CDR2 SQIVND (reference sequence). Full variable domain (rest looked up from reference TRBV19 and TRBJ2-1): DGGITQSPKYLFRKEGQNVTLSCEQNLNHDAMYWYRQDPGQGLRLIYYSQIVNDFQKGDIAEGYSVSREKKESFPLTVTSAQKNPTAFYLCASSIGSGGAAYNEQFFGPGTRLTVL.

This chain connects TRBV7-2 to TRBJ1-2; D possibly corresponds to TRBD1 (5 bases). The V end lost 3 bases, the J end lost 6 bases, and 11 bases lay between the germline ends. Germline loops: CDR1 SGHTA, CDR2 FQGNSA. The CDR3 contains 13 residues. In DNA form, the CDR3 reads TGTGCCAGCAGCTTGCGGCAGGGCGATGGCTACACCTTC. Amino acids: CASSLRQGDGYTF.

Here the CDR3 DNA reads TGCGCCAGCAGCTTGGAAAAGGGCCCCTACGAGCAGTACTTC. It yields the protein CASSLEKGPYEQYF. The gene calls are TRBV5-1 and TRBJ2-7; the D is unclear. CDR1 and CDR2 from the germline V gene are SGHRS and YFSETQ. This CDR3 has 14 residues. Trimming left V 0 bases short and J 2 bases short, with 9 bases between.

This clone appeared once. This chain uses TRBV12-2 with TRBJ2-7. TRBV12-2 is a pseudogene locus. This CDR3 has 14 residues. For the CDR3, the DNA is TGTGCAAGTCGCTGCGCCGGGCCCCACTACGAGCAGTACTTC. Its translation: CASRCAGPHYEQYF.

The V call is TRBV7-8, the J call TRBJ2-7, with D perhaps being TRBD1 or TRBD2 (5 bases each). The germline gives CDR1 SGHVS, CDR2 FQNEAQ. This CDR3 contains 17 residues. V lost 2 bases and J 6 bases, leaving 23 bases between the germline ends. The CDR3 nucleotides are TGTGCCAGCAGCTTACTAGGGGCCGCCGGACTCCCGGGCGAGCAGTACTTC. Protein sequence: CASSLLGAAGLPGEQYF.

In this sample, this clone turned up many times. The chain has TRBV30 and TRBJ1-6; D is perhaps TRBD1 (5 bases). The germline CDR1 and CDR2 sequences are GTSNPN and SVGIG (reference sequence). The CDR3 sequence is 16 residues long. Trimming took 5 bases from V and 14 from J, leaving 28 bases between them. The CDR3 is CAWQPVQVMSPRTLHF. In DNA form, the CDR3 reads TGTGCCTGGCAACCAGTACAGGTTATGTCGCCCCGCACCCTCCACTTT. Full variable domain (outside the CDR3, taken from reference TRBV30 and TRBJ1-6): SQTIHQWPATLVQPVGSPLSLECTVEGTSNPNLYWYRQAAGRGLQLLFYSVGIGQISSEVPQNLSASRPQDRQFILSSKKLLLSDSGFYLCAWQPVQVMSPRTLHFGNGTRLTVT.

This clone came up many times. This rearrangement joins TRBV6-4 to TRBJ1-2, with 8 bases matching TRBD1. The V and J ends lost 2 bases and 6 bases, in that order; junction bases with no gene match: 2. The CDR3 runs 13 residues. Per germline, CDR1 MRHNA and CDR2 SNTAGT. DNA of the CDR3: TGTGCCAGCAGTGACACAGGGGGGAATGGCTACACCTTC. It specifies CASSDTGGNGYTF.

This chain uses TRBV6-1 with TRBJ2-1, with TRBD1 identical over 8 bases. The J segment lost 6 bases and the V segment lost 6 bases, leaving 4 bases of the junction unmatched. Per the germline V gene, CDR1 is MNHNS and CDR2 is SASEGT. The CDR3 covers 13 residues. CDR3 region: CASRDRVINEQFF. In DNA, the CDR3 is TGTGCCAGCAGGGACAGGGTCATCAATGAGCAGTTCTTC.

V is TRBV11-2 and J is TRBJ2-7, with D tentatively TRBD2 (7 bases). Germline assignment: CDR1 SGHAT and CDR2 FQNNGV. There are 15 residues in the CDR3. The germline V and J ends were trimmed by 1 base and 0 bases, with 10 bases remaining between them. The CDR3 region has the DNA TGTGCCAGCAGCTTAGCCCGGGGGGCCTCCTACGAGCAGTACTTC. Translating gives CASSLARGASYEQYF.

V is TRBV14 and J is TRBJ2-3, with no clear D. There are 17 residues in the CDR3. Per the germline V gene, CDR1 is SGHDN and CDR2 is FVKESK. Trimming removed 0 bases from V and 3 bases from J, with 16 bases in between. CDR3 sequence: CASSQEVYSPWTDTQYF. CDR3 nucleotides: TGTGCCAGCAGCCAAGAAGTATATTCACCGTGGACAGATACGCAGTATTTT. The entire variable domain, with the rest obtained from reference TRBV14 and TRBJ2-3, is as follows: EAGVTQFPSHSVIEKGQTVTLRCDPISGHDNLYWYRRVMGKEIKFLLHFVKESKQDESGMPNNRFLAERTGGTYSTLKVQPAELEDSGVYFCASSQEVYSPWTDTQYFGPGTRLTVL.

The CDR3 here is CASSPGYTEAFF. CDR3 nucleotides: TGTGCCAGCAGCCCAGGATACACTGAAGCTTTCTTT. This rearrangement joins TRBV7-2 to TRBJ1-1, with no clear D. The V end lost 5 bases, the J end lost 3 bases, and 7 bases lay between the germline ends. In germline, CDR1 is SGHTA, CDR2 FQGNSA. The CDR3 sequence is 12 residues long.

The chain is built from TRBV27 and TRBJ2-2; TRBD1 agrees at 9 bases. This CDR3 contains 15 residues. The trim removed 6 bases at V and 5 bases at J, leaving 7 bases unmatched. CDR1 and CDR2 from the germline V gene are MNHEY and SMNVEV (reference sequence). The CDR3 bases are TGTGCCAGCAGGGGGGCGGACAGGGGTACCGGGGAGCTGTTTTTT. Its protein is CASRGADRGTGELFF.

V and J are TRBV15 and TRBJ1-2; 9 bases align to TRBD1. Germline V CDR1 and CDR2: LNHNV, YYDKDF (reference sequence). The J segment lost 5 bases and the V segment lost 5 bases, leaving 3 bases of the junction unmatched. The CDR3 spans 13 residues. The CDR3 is CATSEQGAYGYTF. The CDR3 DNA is TGTGCCACCAGCGAACAGGGGGCGTATGGCTACACCTTC. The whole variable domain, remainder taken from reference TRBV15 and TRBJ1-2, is DAMVIQNPRYQVTQFGKPVTLSCSQTLNHNVMYWYQQKSSQAPKLLFHYYDKDFNNEADTPDNFQSRRPNTSFCFLDIRSPGLGDTAMYLCATSEQGAYGYTFGSGTRLTVV.

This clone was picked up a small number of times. The CDR3 DNA is TGTGCCAGCAGCTTTAGTCCCCATAATTCACCCCTCCACTTT. Amino acids: CASSFSPHNSPLHF. The chain carries TRBV7-6 and TRBJ1-6; D is unresolved. Germline CDR1 SGHVS, CDR2 FNYEAQ. Trimming pared 3 bases from V and 5 bases from J, leaving 8 bases between. CDR3 length equals 14 residues. Full variable domain (outside the CDR3, taken from reference TRBV7-6 and TRBJ1-6): GAGVSQSPRYKVTKRGQDVALRCDPISGHVSLYWYRQALGQGPEFLTYFNYEAQQDKSGLPNDRFSAERPEGSISTLTIQRTEQRDSAMYRCASSFSPHNSPLHFGNGTRLTVT.

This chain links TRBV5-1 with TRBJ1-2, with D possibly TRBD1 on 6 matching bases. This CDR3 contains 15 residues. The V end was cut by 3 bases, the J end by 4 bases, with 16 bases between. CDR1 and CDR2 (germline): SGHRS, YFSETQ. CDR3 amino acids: CASSYFGDNSYGYTF. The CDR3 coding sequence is TGCGCCAGCAGCTATTTCGGGGACAACAGCTATGGCTACACCTTC.

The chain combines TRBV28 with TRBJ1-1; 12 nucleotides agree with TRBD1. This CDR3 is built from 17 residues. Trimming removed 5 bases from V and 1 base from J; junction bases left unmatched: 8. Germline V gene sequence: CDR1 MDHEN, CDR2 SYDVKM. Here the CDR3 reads CASSPLGTGGENTEAFF. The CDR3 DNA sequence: TGTGCCAGCAGTCCCCTGGGGACAGGGGGCGAGAACACTGAAGCTTTCTTT. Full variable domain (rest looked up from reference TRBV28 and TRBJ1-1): DVKVTQSSRYLVKRTGEKVFLECVQDMDHENMFWYRQDPGLGLRLIYFSYDVKMKEKGDIPEGYSVSREKKERFSLILESASTNQTSMYLCASSPLGTGGENTEAFFGQGTRLTVV.